This is a list of T cell receptor beta chains from one sample in a study of control samples from healthy donors and cancer patients. Sequenced by immunoSEQ multiplex PCR; TCRdb stores in-frame clones only, minus some. The repertoire includes 190,000 or so clones, over 85% of them detected once, and about 1.5% sits in the top ten. Sample: blood. These receptors were collected from a man aged 18 to 30 in good health. Both conserved end residues are part of each CDR3.

>TRBV7-3|TRBJ2-7
CASSPGGGGGNEQYF
>TRBV12-1|TRBJ2-7
CASSFGGQLVYEQYF
>TRBV3-1/TRBV3-2|TRBJ1-5
CASSQVLRSQPQHF
>TRBV9|TRBJ2-3
CASSVHQQDTQYF
>TRBV6-6|TRBJ2-5
CASSFSSRETQYF
>TRBV5-1|TRBJ1-3
CASSVSPGTTNGNTIYF
>TRBV15|TRBJ1-5
CATSRDGGGQPQHF
>TRBV7-9|TRBJ2-1
CASSFPGTAYNEQFF
>TRBV28|TRBJ2-7
CASSIQGYEQYF
>TRBV24-1|TRBJ2-1
CATSDPGQGMGSNEQFF
>TRBV7-9|TRBJ2-7
CASSLGDRGAYEQYF
>TRBV11-2|TRBJ2-5
CASSSFGARETQYF
>TRBV12-3/TRBV12-4|TRBJ2-5
CASSLRRETQYF
>TRBV5-4|TRBJ2-3
CASSIDRVGSTDTQYF
>TRBV6-6|TRBJ2-3
CASSPLSRGFAVSDTQYF
>TRBV10-3|TRBJ2-7
CAISDPRGPGEQYF
>TRBV29-1|TRBJ1-1
CSALPQLMNTEAFF
>TRBV9|TRBJ1-3
CASSVLAGSAGNTIYF
>TRBV5-1|TRBJ1-1
CASSQEPAGGETEAFF
>TRBV27|TRBJ1-6
CASSALTYNSPLHF
>TRBV9|TRBJ2-2
CASSINREANTGELFF
>TRBV6-5|TRBJ2-7
CASSYGGGPVYEQYF
>TRBV29-1|TRBJ1-1
CSVPQGIMNTEAFF
>TRBV9|TRBJ1-1
CASSVGVVHEAFF
>TRBV10-1|TRBJ2-7
CASSEPFRRGGAYEQYF
>TRBV14|TRBJ1-4
CASSQDGATNEKLFF
>TRBV10-2|TRBJ2-7
CASSALWGTGLTGTFYEQYF
>TRBV30|TRBJ2-7
CAWSLNYEQYF
>TRBV14|TRBJ2-1
CASSRGLAPPNEQFF
>TRBV19|TRBJ1-1
CASSMTGGRTEAFF
>TRBV28|TRBJ2-7
CASSSSERRDYEQYF
>TRBV4-1|TRBJ1-6
CASSLREGQGGNSPLHF
>TRBV30|TRBJ1-6
CALTGVSSYNSPLHF
>TRBV3-1/TRBV3-2|TRBJ2-5
CASSQGGGQETQYF
>TRBV7-2|TRBJ2-3
CASSPTIPTDTQYF
>TRBV19|TRBJ1-6
CASRGLAPYNSPLHF
>TRBV14|TRBJ1-2
CASSQEVWGDYGYTF
>TRBV4-1|TRBJ2-1
CASSQFLLAGGPLNEQFF
>TRBV2|TRBJ1-6
CASQKRTIANSPLHF
>TRBV5-1|TRBJ2-5
CASSPGTRGEETQYF
>TRBV9|TRBJ2-6
CASSVALGASGANVLTF
>TRBV6-5|TRBJ2-6
CASSSPGIGANVLTF
>TRBV9|TRBJ1-4
CASSREGLKEKLFF
>TRBV28|TRBJ2-2
CASSFRNTGELFF
>TRBV18|TRBJ1-1
CASSPRTGATTEAFF
>TRBV7-8|TRBJ2-3
CASSLATGGLPDTQYF
>TRBV12-5|TRBJ2-3
CASGLHEGWPTDTQYF
>TRBV5-1|TRBJ2-3
CASSLVGTENTDTQYF
>TRBV7-2|TRBJ1-3
CASSPGQAFSGNTIYF
>TRBV2|TRBJ1-3
CASSNTYSSDTIYF
>TRBV6-4|TRBJ1-2
CASSPSDRVGFYGYTF
>TRBV6-5|TRBJ2-2
CASSRNTGELFF
>TRBV7-2|TRBJ1-4
CASNRQEGKLFF
>TRBV15|TRBJ1-2
CATSSKGGGTGYTF